This T cell receptor (beta chain) was retrieved from a study of siplizumab effects on memory and regulatory T cells. In germline, CDR1 is SEHNR, CDR2 FQNEAQ (reference sequence). This CDR3 is built from 18 residues. V shed 5 bases, J shed 2 bases, and the junction held 14 bases outside the gene matches. The data were produced by immunoSEQ multiplex PCR, yet TCRdb's version contains in-frame clones alone and is incomplete. This table has about 80,000 clones, roughly 94% appearing once. The origin of this receptor is a human donor in good health. The source material was CD8+ T cells sorted from blood. This chain joins TRBV7-9 and TRBJ2-3, with 9 bases lining up with TRBD2. CDR3 residues: CASSPSDPTSGDTDTQYF. The CDR3 coding sequence is TGTGCCAGCAGCCCTAGCGACCCGACTAGCGGAGACACAGATACGCAGTATTTT.